This T cell receptor beta chain comes out of a study of blood T cell repertoires in COVID-19. At the level of the study: Collection of acute and convalescent COVID-19 samples took place in the United States, Italy and Spain. In each case, the material was cDNA or gDNA derived from T cells, B-cell-depleted T cells, or PBMCs.

V gave up 6 bases and J gave up 4 bases; unmatched junction bases: 7. Germline lookup yields CDR1 SGDLS and CDR2 YYNGEE. The CDR3 totals 14 residues. Authors' data handling: Scientists estimated how many nucleated cells there were by amplifying reference gene primers. Measured with immunoSEQ multiplex PCR; TCRdb has only the in-frame clones, and not every one. That table is the source of V, J and clone size, and D and trimming were worked out from the DNA. The sample records roughly 100,000 clones, about 87% being singletons. The origin of this receptor is a man in his fifties with active or convalescent COVID-19. The rearrangement uses TRBV9 and TRBJ1-2; 9 positions match TRBD1. Material for sequencing was peripheral blood. CDR3 sequence: CASNRQGGLYGYTF. CDR3 nucleotides: TGTGCCAGCAACCGACAGGGGGGGCTCTATGGCTACACCTTC.